The 13 T cell receptor beta chains reported below all come from one sample, sequenced in a study of blood T cells in healthy people across ages. PCR was performed a second time for about 7 to 12 cycles using a sample-barcoded 5' primer and a J-beta primer mix. MiXCR was run by TCRdb on the 5' RACE reads, yielding one entry per CDR3 protein. This sample has about 720,000 distinct CDR3 sequences, with 20% to 25% found just once. These sequences were also reported in another study, on T cells of mothers and their children.

Sequencing was performed on blood. The source of these receptors is a boy between 10 and 17 years old in good health.

Comment on this clonotype: One end of the junction varies from germline; a read error may be responsible. The chain links TRBV4-1 to TRBJ1-1, with D possibly matching TRBD1 (6 bases). This CDR3 has 15 residues. The germline CDR1 and CDR2 sequences are MGHRA and YSYEKL. The CDR3 reads CASNQVGGANTEAFF. The CDR3 DNA reads TGCGCCAGCAACCAAGTTGGGGGCGCGAACACTGAAGCTTTCTTT.

This clonotype has just a few counts. The V call is TRBV15, the J call TRBJ2-5; D remains ambiguous. The CDR3 consists of 13 residues. Between the trimmed V and J ends, which lost 3 bases and 3 bases, there was a span of 8 bases. The germline CDR1 and CDR2 sequences are LNHNV and YYDKDF (reference sequence). CDR3 coding DNA: TGTGCCACCAGCAGCTTGGCGGAAGAGACCCAGTACTTC. The encoded protein is CATSSLAEETQYF.

This clonotype was recorded a few times. The chain couples TRBV6-5 to TRBJ2-5; possibly TRBD2 for D (5 bases). The J call may be faulty, since TRBJ2-1 better matches the DNA end. Germline CDR1 and CDR2: MNHEY and SVGAGI. CDR3 size: 14 residues. CDR3 DNA: TGTGCCAGCAGTTACGGAGGAACGGGAAGGGAGCAGTTCTTC. It specifies CASSYGGTGREQFF.

This clonotype was recorded only once. This chain uses TRBV6-6 with TRBJ1-2; possibly TRBD1 for D (5 bases). The V and J ends lost 0 bases and 4 bases respectively, with 12 bases between them. The CDR3 runs to 15 residues. CDR1 and CDR2 from the germline V gene are MNHNY and SVGAGI (reference sequence). This CDR3 is CASSYSAGPTYGYTF. The CDR3 DNA reads TGTGCCAGCAGTTACTCAGCAGGGCCGACCTATGGCTACACCTTC.

This clonotype was picked up a small number of times. The rearrangement links TRBV15 to TRBJ1-1; no firm D call. The CDR3 has 12 amino acids. Germline loops: CDR1 LNHNV, CDR2 YYDKDF (reference sequence). Trimming stripped 9 bases from V and 4 bases from J, with 12 bases between. The CDR3 bases are TGTGCCACTTCATCGCTGGGCACTGAAGCTTTCTTT. Translation: CATSSLGTEAFF.

The chain joins TRBV6-1 to TRBJ1-1; 9 positions match TRBD1. Per germline, CDR1 MNHNS and CDR2 SASEGT. V was pared by 6 bases and J by 6 bases, with 2 bases of the junction left unmatched. The CDR3 contains 12 residues. The CDR3 sequence: CASRGQGAEAFF. In nucleotides, the CDR3 is TGTGCCAGCAGGGGACAGGGCGCTGAAGCTTTCTTT.

The J gene is TRBJ2-5, the V gene TRBV3-1; D not certain. The DNA end is more similar to TRBJ2-1, so the J call may be wrong. The CDR3 runs to 13 residues. Germline CDR1 is LGHDT and CDR2 is YNNKEL (reference sequence). The CDR3 here is CASKNLAYNEQFF. CDR3 coding DNA: TGTGCCAGCAAGAACCTAGCCTACAATGAGCAGTTCTTC.

This chain joins TRBV27 and TRBJ2-4, with TRBD1 matching over 7 bases. V gave up 5 bases and J gave up 6 bases; unmatched junction bases: 7. The CDR3 has 14 amino acids. Germline V gene lookup returns CDR1 MNHEY and CDR2 SMNVEV (reference sequence). The CDR3 region is CASSPRGLLNIQYF. As DNA, the CDR3 is TGTGCCAGCAGTCCTAGGGGGCTCCTAAACATTCAGTACTTC.

This clonotype showed up just a few times. The rearrangement links TRBV20-1 to TRBJ2-7; D remains unclear. V gave up 7 bases and J gave up 2 bases, with 9 bases separating them. Per germline, CDR1 DFQATT and CDR2 SNEGSKA (reference sequence). There are 11 residues in the CDR3. The CDR3 nucleotides read TGCAGTGTCCCAGAGGCCTACGAGCAGTACTTC. The encoded protein is CSVPEAYEQYF.

The chain is built from TRBV7-2 and TRBJ2-5, with TRBD2 identical over 12 bases. V shed 3 bases, J shed 5 bases, and the junction held 7 bases outside the gene matches. Germline V gene sequence: CDR1 SGHTA, CDR2 FQGNSA. The CDR3 loop spans 16 amino acids. Here the CDR3 reads CASSFRLAGAGETQYF. DNA for the CDR3: TGTGCCAGCAGCTTTCGACTAGCGGGGGCGGGGGAGACCCAGTACTTC.

The chain has TRBV4-3 and TRBJ2-7; no reliable D call. CDR3 length equals 15 residues. V was shortened by 1 base and J by 2 bases, with 12 bases between the two germline ends. Looked up from germline, CDR1 is LGHNA and CDR2 is YSLEER. CDR3 region: CASSQGRAVPYEQYF. The CDR3 DNA sequence: TGCGCCAGCAGCCAAGGACGGGCGGTTCCCTACGAGCAGTACTTC.

The genes are TRBV6-2 or TRBV6-3 and TRBJ2-1; D is unresolved. With 2 bases removed from V and 6 bases from J, the gap between germline ends came to 11 bases. Germline CDR1 MNHEY, CDR2 SVGEGT. This CDR3 spans 14 amino acids. The CDR3: CASSYSHISNEQFF. The CDR3 DNA follows: TGTGCCAGCAGTTACAGCCATATCAGCAATGAGCAGTTCTTC.

The rearrangement uses TRBV7-9 and TRBJ2-1; 8 bases fit TRBD2. The V gene end was trimmed by 3 bases and the J gene end by 12 bases; junction bases not matched to a gene: 7. CDR1 and CDR2 (germline): SEHNR, FQNEAQ (reference sequence). CDR3 length equals 13 residues. CDR3 nucleotides: TGTGCCAGCAGCTTTAGCGGGACTGATGCGCAGTTCTTC. Encoded protein: CASSFSGTDAQFF.